The sequence of this TCR beta chain was determined in a study of blood T cell repertoires in COVID-19. Overall study: The United States, Italy and Spain were the sources of the acute and convalescent COVID-19 samples. T cells, B-cell-depleted T cells, or PBMCs supplied cDNA or gDNA.

The CDR3 runs 13 residues. Trimming removed 4 bases at V and 4 bases at J, with 9 bases between. In the original workflow: Using reference gene primer amplification, nucleated cell counts were estimated. TCRdb keeps only in-frame clones here, not all; method: immunoSEQ multiplex PCR. V, J and clone size derive from that table, while D and trimming were established from the DNA sequence. The repertoire holds 150,000 to 200,000 clones, with 60% to 80% as singletons. The clonotype was recovered from an older woman with acute or convalescent COVID-19. The chain recombines TRBV12-3 or TRBV12-4 with TRBJ2-3; D unresolved. Sample: peripheral blood. CDR3 sequence: CASSSRRADTQYF. The CDR3 DNA sequence: TGTGCCAGCAGTTCCCGACGGGCAGATACGCAGTATTTT.